What follows is one T cell receptor (beta chain) and its context. The entry originates in a study of blood T cell repertoires in COVID-19. About the research overall: T cells, B-cell-depleted T cells, or PBMCs provided the cDNA or gDNA that served as material.

Original analysis: Reference gene primer amplification in the assay estimated nucleated cell counts. Here immunoSEQ multiplex PCR was the method, and the copy in TCRdb shows in-frame clones only, minus some. V and J calls plus clone size are reproduced from that table; the DNA served to infer D and trimming. The sample includes tens of thousands of clones, around nine tenths seen only once; the top ten take roughly 15%. CDR3 length equals 16 residues. J gave up 4 bases and V 4 bases, and 8 bases lay outside the gene matches. Germline V CDR1 and CDR2: SGHDT, YYEEEE. The rearrangement links TRBV5-6 to TRBJ1-5; 10 bases match TRBD1. The TCR originated in a man between 65 and 80 years old with acute or convalescent COVID-19. The sample comprised peripheral blood. In DNA form, the CDR3 reads TGTGCCAGCAGCCCAGGGACAGGGGATTGGAATCAGCCCCAGCATTTT. Translation: CASSPGTGDWNQPQHF. Drawing the rest from reference TRBV5-6 and TRBJ1-5, the complete variable domain is DAGVTQSPTHLIKTRGQQVTLRCSPKSGHDTVSWYQQALGQGPQFIFQYYEEEERQRGNFPDRFSGHQFPNYSSELNVNALLLGDSALYLCASSPGTGDWNQPQHFGDGTRLSIL.